This TCR beta chain was profiled in a study of T cells in Graves' hyperthyroidism and ophthalmopathy. As for the study in general: Peripheral blood was taken when the disease was first diagnosed, before any treatment began.

V lost 7 bases to trimming and J lost 3 bases; unmatched junction nucleotides: 2. CDR3 length equals 13 residues. The germline V gene encodes CDR1 LNHDA and CDR2 SQIVND (reference sequence). Regarding the study as a whole: Ophthalmopathy was told apart from stable hyperthyroidism by a 13 V-J model. Clonotypes that were expanded in thyroid above 0.001 mostly appeared in blood too.

Amplification of TCR beta CDR3 regions used RNA as the template. First-round RT-PCR of the TCR CDR3 relied on the HTBI primer set. Using its own MiXCR run on the multiplex PCR reads, TCRdb lists one record per CDR3 protein. The table lists fewer than 650,000 distinct CDR3 sequences, 14% to 15% of them singletons. Clinicians diagnosed patients from clinical symptoms, serum thyroxine and TRAb, thyroid ultrasound and orbital computed tomography. This clonotype occurred a few times. Its antigen is currently unknown. Sequencing input: blood. This sequence joins TRBV19 and TRBJ2-1; TRBD1 matches 8 bases. This receptor was obtained from a woman aged 35 to 49 with Graves' ophthalmopathy. The CDR3 loop is CASTDRGYNEQFF. In DNA, the CDR3 is TGTGCCAGTACAGACAGGGGCTACAATGAGCAGTTCTTC. Full variable domain (missing parts from reference TRBV19 and TRBJ2-1): DGGITQSPKYLFRKEGQNVTLSCEQNLNHDAMYWYRQDPGQGLRLIYYSQIVNDFQKGDIAEGYSVSREKKESFPLTVTSAQKNPTAFYLCASTDRGYNEQFFGPGTRLTVL.